This T cell receptor beta chain stems from a study of human T cells and chemical hapten exposure. Individual cDNA molecules received unique molecular identifiers in the library. Study processing details: From 23,224 to 690,600 TCRs were found per sample, with a median of 95,638. TCRdb used MiXCR to reprocess the RACE reads, holding one entry per CDR3 protein. What appears here as the V and J calls and clone size reflects TCRdb's work, not the paper's. This table has roughly 260,000 distinct CDR3 sequences, about 9.4% appearing once. The germline CDR1 and CDR2 sequences are LGHDT and YNNKEL (reference sequence). Trimming removed 1 base from V and 0 bases from J; junction bases left unmatched: 3. This CDR3 region has 17 residues. The time point denotes: pre-sensitization, week 0. Treatment here: therapeutic diphenylcyclopropenone sensitization with weekly scalp DPC. Each patch test followed a blood draw. Participating donors were patients with alopecia, aged 18 to 70 years, considered appropriate candidates for DPC.

The TCR originated in a woman in her 40s with alopecia areata. Some clones in this sample may be carry-over from other donors' samples. This rearrangement joins TRBV3-1 to TRBJ2-6, with 7 nucleotides matching TRBD1. The specimen was whole blood, collected in connection with sensitization to the hapten diphenylcyclopropenone (DPC). The CDR3 region has the DNA TGTGCCAGCAGCCAAGGGGACAGCCACTCTGGGGCCAACGTCCTGACTTTC. Residues: CASSQGDSHSGANVLTF. The whole variable domain, remainder taken from reference TRBV3-1 and TRBJ2-6, is DTAVSQTPKYLVTQMGNDKSIKCEQNLGHDTMYWYKQDSKKFLKIMFSYNNKELIINETVPNRFSPKSPDKAHLNLHINSLELGDSAVYFCASSQGDSHSGANVLTFGAGSRLTVL.